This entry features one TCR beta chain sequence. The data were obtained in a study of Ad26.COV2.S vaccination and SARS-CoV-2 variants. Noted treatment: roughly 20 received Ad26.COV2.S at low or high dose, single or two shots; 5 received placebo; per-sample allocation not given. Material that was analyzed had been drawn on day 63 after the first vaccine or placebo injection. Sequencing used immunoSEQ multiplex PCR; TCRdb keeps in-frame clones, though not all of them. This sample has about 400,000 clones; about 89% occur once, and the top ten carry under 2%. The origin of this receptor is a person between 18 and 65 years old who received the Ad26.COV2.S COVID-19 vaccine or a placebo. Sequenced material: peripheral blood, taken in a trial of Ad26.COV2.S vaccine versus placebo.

CDR3 bases: TGCAGCGTTGAGGGCCTAGGCCTAGCAGAGCAGTACTTC. Translating it yields CSVEGLGLAEQYF. V and J are TRBV29-1 and TRBJ2-7, with a possible D match to TRBD2 (5 bases). V was cut by 3 bases and J by 7 bases, with 16 bases left in between. The length of the CDR3 is 13 residues. The V gene's germline CDR1 is SQVTM and CDR2 ANQGSEA.